This T cell receptor (beta chain) was sequenced for a study of CD8 T cells in Susac syndrome (dated by TCRdb to the late 2010s). A note on the overall study: Of the Susac syndrome patients who were sequenced, over five had clinically active disease and eight or nine were in clinical remission. Susac syndrome patients were therapy-naive, on corticosteroids (some also receiving IVIg), or on IVIg alone at blood withdrawal. The study used repertoire sequencing to test whether antigen drove CD8+ T cell activation and differentiation in Susac syndrome.

Details on this clonotype: No antigen is known for it. Within one base of it there is no much larger clone, and no base qualities were kept.

Peripheral blood CD8+ and CD4+ T cells from healthy donors, Susac syndrome patients and multiple sclerosis patients were profiled by high-throughput TCR beta sequencing. Susac syndrome patients met recently defined diagnostic criteria for definite or probable disease. Bulk CD8+ and CD4+ T cells were purified magnetically by negative isolation, whereas CD8+ TEMRA cells were enriched by FACS. Blood was drawn into EDTA tubes, processed within 24 hours, and PBMCs were isolated by density gradient centrifugation. PBMCs intended for TCR sequencing were cryopreserved in liquid nitrogen and thawed later in a water bath at 37 degrees C. The sorted or isolated CD4+, CD8+ and CD8+ TEMRA cells had a purity of 90% or higher. Results the study describes overall, beyond this receptor: The study acknowledged that relatively few individuals were included in the TCR sequencing and HLA analysis. No clonal expansion was detected in the CD4+ T cell repertoire of Susac syndrome patients.

Here V drops 6 bases and J drops 7 bases, and the junction holds 11 bases not matched to any gene. From the cysteine up to the phenylalanine, the CDR3 has a length of 14 residues. Only the CDR3 DNA is retained, 42 bases long and in frame from the first base. The germline V gene (reference sequence) yields MNHNY for CDR1 and SVGAGI for CDR2. RNA was extracted using the RNeasy kit, and about 0.45 to 1 ug of the RNA was reverse transcribed with random hexamers. TCR beta CDR3 regions were amplified with the immunoSEQ multiplex PCR assay covering 54 Vbeta and 13 Jbeta segments. Bias from PCR amplification was corrected by using a synthetic template baseline for primer optimization and for computational correction. In the paper's pipeline: Reads were annotated to V, D and J genes according to IMGT and were analyzed with immunoSEQ Analyzer, with only productive sequences retained. Clonality was computed as one minus Shannon entropy normalized by log2 of the number of productive unique sequences. For each patient and control, public and private clones were evaluated within the 100 most prevalent clones. Clones were defined as Susac-specific if absent from the healthy and MS cohorts, from around 1,000 published viral clones and from other ImmuneACCESS disease sequences. The public sequencing data were trimmed at Q25 with fastp and processed into clonotypes with MiXCR by TCRdb, which kept only in-frame beta chains. Identical CDR3 protein sequences are pooled into one entry, listed with their most common genes and DNA. TCRdb's processing, not the authors' own work, is the source of the V and J calls. The sample data list about 240,000 distinct CDR3 sequences, and about 95% of these were observed just once. The top ten clones comprise under 0.12% of the sample.

The sequencing input was CD4+ T cells from PBMCs. The clonotype comes from a human donor with Susac syndrome. The V and J genes are TRBV6-6 and TRBJ2-5, with TRBD1 matching 7 junction bases. The CDR3 region reads CASSQRDREATQYF. The sequence in DNA is TGTGCCAGCAGCCAAAGAGACAGGGAAGCGACCCAGTACTTC.